Listed below are T cell receptor beta chains from one sample, sequenced in a study of beta chain features in type 1 diabetes. Data came from immunoSEQ multiplex PCR; TCRdb stores just in-frame clones and leaves some out. The sample yields fewer than 350,000 clones, 15% seen once. Material: naive CD4+ T cells from blood. The receptors come from a man aged 18 to 29 with type 1 diabetes. Each CDR3 is given with its conserved first and last residue. A D gene is named only where the DNA matches it firmly. Not every row has a clone size; where given, it reads once, few, many or a size class.

j_call,d_call,v_call,clone_size,cdr3_nt,cdr3_aa
TRBJ2-7,TRBD1,TRBV5-1,.,TGCGCCAGCAGCTTAATTCCGGGACAGGGGAACGAGCAGTACTTC,CASSLIPGQGNEQYF
TRBJ1-2,TRBD1,TRBV6-5,few,TGTGCCAGCAGCCCGACAGGGAACTATGGCTACACCTTC,CASSPTGNYGYTF
TRBJ2-5,.,TRBV18,few,TGTGCCAGCTCACCTTCGACGGAACAGGGCGGTGAGACCCAGTACTTC,CASSPSTEQGGETQYF
TRBJ1-4,.,TRBV15,.,TGTGCCACCAGCGGGGAGGCGGGACCCCGAAATGAAAAACTGTTTTTT,CATSGEAGPRNEKLFF
TRBJ2-3,.,TRBV18,few,TGTGCCAGCTCACCGGGCAGTCCCACAGATACGCAGTATTTT,CASSPGSPTDTQYF
TRBJ2-1,TRBD1,TRBV2,.,TGTGCCAGCATTGGGTGGTCGGGACAGGGGGCGTCCCTCTACTACAATGAGCAGTTCTTC,CASIGWSGQGASLYYNEQFF
TRBJ2-7,.,TRBV10-3,few,TGTGCCATCAGTGAGTCGGCCAGCGGATCCTACGAGCAGTACTTC,CAISESASGSYEQYF
TRBJ1-1,TRBD1,TRBV30,.,TGTGCCTGGGACGGGACAGTGGGGACTGAAGCTTTCTTT,CAWDGTVGTEAFF
TRBJ2-2,.,TRBV9,few,TGTGCCAGCAGTGCGGGACTCCGCCGGGACGGGGAGCTGTTTTTT,CASSAGLRRDGELFF
TRBJ2-5,.,TRBV7-2,few,TGTGCCAGCAGCTTATCTGGGGGGGGGCGGGAGACCCAGTACTTC,CASSLSGGGRETQYF
TRBJ2-1,TRBD1,TRBV5-1,.,TGCGCCAGCAGCTTGGGACAGGGGGCGGATGAGCAGTTCTTC,CASSLGQGADEQFF
TRBJ2-3,.,TRBV7-8,.,TGTGCCAGCAGCTTCAGCAGGGGACCCACAGATACGCAGTATTTT,CASSFSRGPTDTQYF
TRBJ1-2,.,TRBV10-3,few,TGTGCCATCAGTGAATGGGAGGGTAACTATGGCTACACCTTC,CAISEWEGNYGYTF
TRBJ1-6,.,TRBV7-2,.,TGTGCCAGCAGCTTCGAGGTGACACCCCTCCACTTT,CASSFEVTPLHF
TRBJ2-7,TRBD2,TRBV25-1,.,TGTGCCAGCAGTGAACGGAGGGGAGGGCCCTACGAGCAGTACTTC,CASSERRGGPYEQYF
TRBJ2-7,TRBD2,TRBV28,few,TGTGCCAGCAGCCCCGCCCCACACGGGAGGGCCCGCTACGAGCAGTACTTC,CASSPAPHGRARYEQYF
TRBJ2-3,TRBD2,TRBV5-1,.,TGCGCCAGCAGTTTACTAGCGGGAAACACAGATACGCAGTATTTT,CASSLLAGNTDTQYF
TRBJ2-7,TRBD1,TRBV7-7,.,TGTGCCAGCAGCTTCGGACAGGGCTACGAGCAGTACTTC,CASSFGQGYEQYF
TRBJ1-2,.,TRBV2,few,TGTGCCAGCAGTGAAGGGGGAACAGGAATCCCCCTATCCCTCTATGGCTACACCTTC,CASSEGGTGIPLSLYGYTF
TRBJ1-2,.,TRBV9,few,TGTGCCAGCAGCGTACCCCCTCCGGGCTATGGCTACACCTTC,CASSVPPPGYGYTF
TRBJ1-4,TRBD1,TRBV29-1,.,TGCAGCGGACAGGGGTTTTCTGATGAAAAACTGTTTTTT,CSGQGFSDEKLFF
TRBJ2-7,.,TRBV7-9,.,TGTGCCAGCACCGACGGAGCGTTTGGCTCCTACGAGCAGTACTTC,CASTDGAFGSYEQYF
TRBJ2-1,TRBD2,TRBV19,.,TGTGCCAGTAGTCTGACCCACACTAGCGGGAGTTACAATGAGCAGTTCTTC,CASSLTHTSGSYNEQFF
TRBJ2-3,.,TRBV29-1,.,TGCAGCGCTCGCTACACAGATACGCAGTATTTT,CSARYTDTQYF
TRBJ2-7,TRBD2,TRBV30,few,TGTGCCTGGAGTCTAGCGGGGGGGTTCTCCTACGAGCAGTACTTC,CAWSLAGGFSYEQYF
TRBJ2-3,.,TRBV5-1,.,TGCGCCTCTGCTCCCGGGGATAGCACAGATACGCAGTATTTT,CASAPGDSTDTQYF
TRBJ2-7,TRBD2,TRBV29-1,.,TGCAGCGTAAGAGGACTAGCGGGAGGCGGCGAGCAGTACTTC,CSVRGLAGGGEQYF
TRBJ2-7,TRBD1,TRBV18,few,TGTGCCAGCTCACCACGGGAAGGGGGCAACTACGAGCAGTACTTC,CASSPREGGNYEQYF
TRBJ2-5,.,TRBV20-1,few,TGCAGTGCCCCGGGGGGCCGGACCCAGTACTTC,CSAPGGRTQYF
TRBJ2-3,.,TRBV7-8,few,TGTGCCAGCAGCTCCGGCCACCTAAGGGACTCTCACACAGATACGCAGTATTTT,CASSSGHLRDSHTDTQYF
TRBJ2-2,.,TRBV19,.,TGTGCCAGTAGGGCCTTCGGCGGCCAGAACACCGGGGAGCTGTTTTTT,CASRAFGGQNTGELFF
TRBJ2-1,.,TRBV9,.,TGTGCCAGCAGCTGGGGGACACCGACCTACAATGAGCAGTTCTTC,CASSWGTPTYNEQFF
TRBJ2-7,TRBD1,TRBV27,few,TGTGCCAGCAGTCCATTCCCCGGGACAGGGACAATTCAGTACTTC,CASSPFPGTGTIQYF
TRBJ2-7,.,TRBV4-2,few,TGTGCCAGCAGCCAAGAGAGCGACTTTAGCTCCTACGAGCAGTACTTC,CASSQESDFSSYEQYF
TRBJ1-6,.,TRBV27,few,TGTGCCAGCGCAGGGGACGACTATAATTCACCCCTCCACTTT,CASAGDDYNSPLHF
TRBJ2-5,.,TRBV13,.,TGTGCCAGCAGCTTAGAAGGGTGGGGAGCGGGCCACCAAGAGACCCAGTACTTC,CASSLEGWGAGHQETQYF
TRBJ2-4,TRBD2,TRBV6-1,.,TGTGCCAGCAGTCCCGGGCTAGCGGGTGGCATTCAGTACTTC,CASSPGLAGGIQYF
TRBJ2-1,.,TRBV7-9,few,TGTGCCAGCAGAACAACAGACAGGGAGCAGTTCTTC,CASRTTDREQFF
TRBJ2-7,.,TRBV5-6,few,TGTGCCAGCAGCTTCGGGGGGCTCTCCTACGAGCAGTACTTC,CASSFGGLSYEQYF
TRBJ1-1,.,TRBV7-9,many,TGTGCGGGAGGGGGTAGCACTGAAGCTTTCTTT,CAGGGSTEAFF
TRBJ2-7,TRBD2,TRBV5-4,.,TGTGCCAGCAGCCCCGGACTAGCGGAAGCCTACGAGCAGTACTTC,CASSPGLAEAYEQYF
TRBJ1-1,.,TRBV15,few,TGTGCCACCAGCAGGATACAGGGCTTTGAAGCTTTCTTT,CATSRIQGFEAFF